This T cell receptor beta chain emerged from a study of T cells of healthy individuals. This clonotype turned up a few times. Each CDR3 protein gets one entry after TCRdb re-called the 5' RACE reads with MiXCR. The sample yields more than 85,000 distinct CDR3 sequences, roughly 18% seen once. This sequence was found in a human donor in good health.

The DNA of the CDR3 is TGCGCCAGCAGCTTGACAGGGGGAAGCTCCTACGAGCAGTACTTC. As protein: CASSLTGGSSYEQYF. The chain couples TRBV4-1 to TRBJ2-7, with 9 nucleotides matching TRBD1. V dropped 5 bases and J dropped 0; count of bases not matched to a gene: 5. The CDR3 is made up of 15 amino acids. Germline V gene sequence: CDR1 MGHRA, CDR2 YSYEKL.